This T cell receptor beta chain stems from a study of blood T cells in healthy people across ages. As to this clonotype: No conserved phenylalanine or tryptophan is present at the end of the CDR3, so a read error is the likely explanation.

Per the germline V gene, CDR1 is MDHEN and CDR2 is SYDVKM. CDR3 length: 14 residues. V was trimmed by 6 bases and J by 4 bases, leaving 16 bases between them. It was with a sample-barcoded 5' primer and a J-beta primer mix that a second PCR of roughly 7 to 12 cycles was run. TCRdb independently ran MiXCR on the 5' RACE reads; one entry per CDR3 protein. This table holds 980,000 or so distinct CDR3 sequences, around 46% found once. They isolated at least 6.5 million PBMCs from each sample. This TCR derives from a man aged 25 to 45 in good health. The sequenced material came from blood. The chain carries TRBV28 and TRBJ2-7, with D possibly TRBD2 on 6 matching bases. The DNA of the CDR3 is TGTGCCAGCAGGCTGACAATCGGGAGTTACGAGCAGTACATC. This gives the protein CASRLTIGSYEQYI.